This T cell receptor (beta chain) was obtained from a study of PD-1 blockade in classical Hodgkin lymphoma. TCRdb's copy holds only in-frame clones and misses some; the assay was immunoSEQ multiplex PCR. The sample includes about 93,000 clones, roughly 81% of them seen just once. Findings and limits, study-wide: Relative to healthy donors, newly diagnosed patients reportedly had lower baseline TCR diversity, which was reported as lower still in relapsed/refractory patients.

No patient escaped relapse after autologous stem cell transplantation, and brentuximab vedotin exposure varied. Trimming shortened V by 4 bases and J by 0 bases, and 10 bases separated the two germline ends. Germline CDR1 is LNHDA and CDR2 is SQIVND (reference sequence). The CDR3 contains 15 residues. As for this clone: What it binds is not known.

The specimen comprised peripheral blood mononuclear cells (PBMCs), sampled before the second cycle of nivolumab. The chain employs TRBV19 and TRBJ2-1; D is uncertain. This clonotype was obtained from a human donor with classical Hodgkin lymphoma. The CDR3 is CASSKAESSYNEQFF. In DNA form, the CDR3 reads TGTGCCAGTAGTAAGGCAGAGAGCTCCTACAATGAGCAGTTCTTC. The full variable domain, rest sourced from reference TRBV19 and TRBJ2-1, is DGGITQSPKYLFRKEGQNVTLSCEQNLNHDAMYWYRQDPGQGLRLIYYSQIVNDFQKGDIAEGYSVSREKKESFPLTVTSAQKNPTAFYLCASSKAESSYNEQFFGPGTRLTVL.